The 25 T cell receptor beta chains presented below share a single source sample, sequenced in a study of response to subunit inactivated influenza vaccine. TCRdb recomputed calls from the RT-PCR reads with MiXCR, one row per CDR3 protein. Here the sample spans fewer than 700,000 distinct CDR3 sequences, about an eighth being singletons. Sequencing was performed on PBMCs from blood, taken roughly 6 weeks after vaccination. These receptors all come from a man aged 50 to 59 who received an inactivated influenza vaccine.

The gene calls are TRBV4-1 and TRBJ2-7, with TRBD1 as a possible D gene (5 bases). Trimming removed 0 bases from V and 2 bases from J, with 14 bases in between. CDR1 is MGHRA, CDR2 YSYEKL, per germline. The CDR3 totals 16 residues. CDR3 amino acids: CASSQDPRVLAYEQYF. The CDR3 bases are TGCGCCAGCAGCCAAGATCCCAGGGTGTTGGCCTACGAGCAGTACTTC.

The rearrangement uses TRBV15 and TRBJ1-4; D is uncertain. Looked up from germline, CDR1 is LNHNV and CDR2 is YYDKDF (reference sequence). The CDR3 totals 14 residues. V gave up 1 base and J gave up 3 bases, with 6 bases separating them. The chain's CDR3 is CATSRGAANEKLFF. The CDR3 DNA follows: TGTGCCACCAGCAGAGGGGCAGCTAATGAAAAACTGTTTTTT.

The chain couples TRBV7-2 to TRBJ1-2; 9 nucleotides agree with TRBD1. The CDR3 extends over 15 amino acids. Germline lookup yields CDR1 SGHTA and CDR2 FQGNSA. V dropped 4 bases and J dropped 10; count of bases not matched to a gene: 13. CDR3 sequence reads: CASSSEVGTGRLYTF. The DNA for the CDR3 is TGTGCCAGCAGCTCCGAAGTCGGGACAGGGCGTCTCTACACCTTC.

In nucleotides, the CDR3 is TGTGCCAGCAGCCCCGGTGGGCCGGTTGAAGCTTTCTTT. It yields the protein CASSPGGPVEAFF. The V gene is TRBV7-9, the J gene TRBJ1-1; no definite D call. Deletions cut 5 bases from V and 7 bases from J, with 14 bases between. Germline CDR1 reads SEHNR; CDR2 reads FQNEAQ (reference sequence). The CDR3 loop spans 13 amino acids.

This clonotype was counted ten times or more. The chain couples TRBV9 to TRBJ1-2; D may be TRBD1 (5 bases). The CDR3 sequence is 13 residues long. Germline CDR1 SGDLS, CDR2 YYNGEE. The germline V and J ends were trimmed by 4 bases and 8 bases, with 15 bases remaining between them. In nucleotides, the CDR3 is TGTGCCAGCAGCCCGGGGGGGAGATCCGGCTACACCTTC. It is translated as CASSPGGRSGYTF.

This sequence joins TRBV3-1 and TRBJ1-1; D is possibly TRBD1 (5 bases). V shed 9 bases and J shed 8 bases, with 16 bases lying between them. Looked up from germline, CDR1 is LGHDT and CDR2 is YNNKEL (reference sequence). The CDR3 totals 12 residues. CDR3 in amino acids: CASGNRNREAFF. The CDR3 bases are TGTGCCAGTGGAAACAGGAATAGGGAAGCTTTCTTT.

The chain links TRBV5-1 to TRBJ2-2; D call uncertain. The CDR3 spans 16 residues. The V end was cut by 1 base, the J end by 1 base, with 11 bases between. Germline CDR1 and CDR2: SGHRS and YFSETQ. This CDR3 is CASSLIGNQNTGELFF. The DNA for the CDR3 is TGCGCCAGCAGCTTGATCGGTAATCAGAACACCGGGGAGCTGTTTTTT.

This clonotype was seen many times. The chain uses TRBV7-9 and TRBJ1-2; 9 bases agree with TRBD1. The CDR3 covers 16 residues. CDR1 is SEHNR and CDR2 is FQNEAQ in the germline V gene (reference sequence). The junction had 9 bases not matched to a gene; V was cut back by 4 bases and J by 3 bases. CDR3 residues: CASSSNRDRVDYGYTF. The CDR3 nucleotides are TGTGCCAGCAGCTCGAACCGGGACAGGGTCGACTATGGCTACACCTTC. The whole variable domain, remainder taken from reference TRBV7-9 and TRBJ1-2, is DTGVSQNPRHKITKRGQNVTFRCDPISEHNRLYWYRQTLGQGPEFLTYFQNEAQLEKSRLLSDRFSAERPKGSFSTLEIQRTEQGDSAMYLCASSSNRDRVDYGYTFGSGTRLTVV.

This clonotype was seen a handful of times. The V gene is TRBV7-2, the J gene TRBJ1-2, with 8 nucleotides matching TRBD1. CDR3 length: 15 residues. Losses at the gene ends were 7 bases for V and 5 bases for J; bases not matched to a gene: 12. CDR1 SGHTA and CDR2 FQGNSA come from the germline V gene. CDR3 coding DNA: TGTGCCAGCAACTCTCCAGGGGGCGGCGTTTATGGCTACACCTTC. Translation gives CASNSPGGGVYGYTF.

The V and J genes are TRBV20-1 and TRBJ2-1; no reliable D call. The CDR3 totals 10 residues. V lost 4 bases and J lost 6, with 4 bases in between. Germline CDR1 reads DFQATT; CDR2 reads SNEGSKA (reference sequence). CDR3 region: CSATVNEQFF. The CDR3 DNA reads TGCAGTGCTACCGTCAATGAGCAGTTCTTC.

The chain couples TRBV5-5 to TRBJ2-1, with unresolved D. V shed 2 bases and J shed 4 bases, with 10 bases lying between them. The CDR3 has 14 amino acids. CDR1 and CDR2 from the germline V gene are SGHKS and YYEKEE (reference sequence). The DNA of the CDR3 is TGTGCCAGCAGCTTATACACAGAGTACAATGAGCAGTTCTTC. Residues: CASSLYTEYNEQFF.

The chain uses TRBV18 and TRBJ2-7, with 10 nucleotides matching TRBD1. The CDR3 is 16 residues long. Germline V CDR1 and CDR2: KGHSH, LQKENI. With 5 bases clipped from V and 2 bases from J, the junction kept 9 bases outside the gene matches. CDR3 loop: CASSKATGTGAYEQYF. The CDR3 region has the DNA TGTGCCAGCTCAAAAGCGACCGGGACAGGGGCCTACGAGCAGTACTTC. Drawing the rest from reference TRBV18 and TRBJ2-7, the complete variable domain is NAGVMQNPRHLVRRRGQEARLRCSPMKGHSHVYWYRQLPEEGLKFMVYLQKENIIDESGMPKERFSAEFPKEGPSILRIQQVVRGDSAAYFCASSKATGTGAYEQYFGPGTRLTVT.

This clonotype has only a few counts. This chain joins TRBV10-3 and TRBJ1-5; the D gene is possibly TRBD1 (5 bases). The V end lost 0 bases, the J end lost 2 bases, and 5 bases lay between the germline ends. Germline V gives CDR1 ENHRY, CDR2 SYGVKD. CDR3 size: 14 residues. The CDR3 DNA reads TGTGCCATCAGTGAGTCAGGGGGCAATCAGCCCCAGCATTTT. Translated: CAISESGGNQPQHF.

The CDR3 bases are TGCAGTGCTAGAGATCCAACTTTTCTTCCCGTCCTGACTTTC. This sequence encodes CSARDPTFLPVLTF. The V call is TRBV20-1, the J call TRBJ2-6; D gene unclear. This CDR3 has 14 amino acids. CDR1 DFQATT and CDR2 SNEGSKA come from the germline V gene (reference sequence). Deletions cut 0 bases from V and 12 bases from J, with 15 bases between.

This clonotype has more than one count but fewer than ten. The gene calls are TRBV5-1 and TRBJ2-7; tentative D call: TRBD1 (5 bases). This CDR3 has 15 residues. CDR1 is SGHRS, CDR2 YFSETQ, per germline. Trimming left V 0 bases short and J 5 bases short, with 15 bases between. The CDR3 DNA reads as TGCGCCAGCAGCTTGGCAGGGATCCCCGGCGACGAGCAGTACTTC. Its protein is CASSLAGIPGDEQYF.

Concerning this clonotype itself: This may stem from a read error, because a much larger clone lies one nucleotide away. V usage is TRBV5-5 and J usage is TRBJ2-2; TRBD1 is a possible D gene (6 bases). Germline values: CDR1 SGHKS, CDR2 YYEKEE (reference sequence). This CDR3 contains 15 residues. Written as DNA, the CDR3 is TGTACCAGCAGCTTGAGCAGGGGTAACACCGGGGAGCTGTTTTTT. Translating gives CTSSLSRGNTGELFF. Together with reference TRBV5-5 and TRBJ2-2, the CDR3 gives the full variable domain: DAGVTQSPTHLIKTRGQQVTLRCSPISGHKSVSWYQQVLGQGPQFIFQYYEKEERGRGNFPDRFSARQFPNYSSELNVNALLLGDSALYLCTSSLSRGNTGELFFGEGSRLTVL.

The J gene is TRBJ2-7, the V gene TRBV20-1; TRBD2 aligns across 8 bases. Germline-derived CDR1 and CDR2 are DFQATT and SNEGSKA (reference sequence). This CDR3 has 17 amino acids. Trimming took 0 bases from V and 2 from J; bases not matched to a gene: 12. CDR3 amino acids: CSARDQGSGALAYEQYF. The CDR3 DNA reads as TGCAGTGCTAGAGACCAAGGTAGCGGGGCACTAGCCTACGAGCAGTACTTC.

This clonotype was observed a few times. This chain joins TRBV12-3 or TRBV12-4 and TRBJ1-6; possible D gene TRBD1, 5 bases. With 3 bases removed from V and 6 bases from J, the gap between germline ends came to 9 bases. CDR3 length: 14 amino acids. The chain's CDR3 is CASSFRVGNSPLHF. The CDR3 DNA reads TGTGCCAGCAGTTTCAGGGTTGGTAATTCACCCCTCCACTTT.

The table lists this clonotype with many counts. At one of its ends the junction is not consistent with the germline gene, which may arise from a read error. The gene calls are TRBV5-1 and TRBJ2-7, with 8 bases identical to TRBD2. This CDR3 comprises 14 residues. Looked up from germline, CDR1 is SGHRS and CDR2 is YFSETQ. CDR3 DNA: TGTGCCAGCAGCTTAACTAGCGGTACCTACGAGCAGTACTTC. Translated, it gives CASSLTSGTYEQYF.

This rearrangement joins TRBV15 to TRBJ2-4; D uncertain. V was trimmed by 3 bases and J by 6 bases, leaving 9 bases between them. The CDR3 contains 13 residues. Germline V gives CDR1 LNHNV, CDR2 YYDKDF (reference sequence). The CDR3 is CATSSESANIQYF. CDR3 nucleotides: TGTGCCACCAGCAGTGAATCAGCAAACATTCAGTACTTC.

The CDR3 here is CASRVGQTYEQYF. CDR3 in DNA: TGCGCCAGCCGTGTGGGACAGACCTACGAGCAGTACTTC. This rearrangement joins TRBV10-2 to TRBJ2-7; TRBD1 agrees at 7 bases. Germline assignment: CDR1 WSHSY and CDR2 SAAADI. The trim removed 8 bases at V and 2 bases at J, leaving 6 bases unmatched. This CDR3 spans 13 amino acids.

This clonotype was picked up a small number of times. This chain joins TRBV4-2 and TRBJ2-3; 8 positions match TRBD2. The germline gives CDR1 LGHNA, CDR2 YNFKEQ. V shed 3 bases and J 5 bases; nucleotides not matched to a gene: 10. The CDR3 sequence is 16 residues long. The CDR3 sequence is CASSHGSGGLGDTQYF. CDR3 nucleotide sequence: TGTGCCAGCAGCCATGGTTCGGGGGGGCTCGGAGATACGCAGTATTTT.

V is TRBV20-1 and J is TRBJ2-7; D might be TRBD1 (5 bases). The germline V and J ends were trimmed by 5 bases and 2 bases, with 13 bases remaining between them. Germline V gene data show CDR1 as DFQATT and CDR2 as SNEGSKA (reference sequence). The CDR3 consists of 13 residues. CDR3 in DNA: TGCAGTGCTGTTGCAGGGTTTACCTACGAGCAGTACTTC. It translates to CSAVAGFTYEQYF.

This clonotype was seen a few times. The chain links TRBV27 to TRBJ2-5, with 8 bases that match TRBD1. CDR3 length: 14 residues. The germline V gene encodes CDR1 MNHEY and CDR2 SMNVEV (reference sequence). V trimming: 5 bases; J trimming: 5 bases; junction bases outside the gene matches: 7. The CDR3 bases are TGTGCCAGCAGTCATCAGGGGGCAGGGGAGACCCAGTACTTC. This translates into CASSHQGAGETQYF.

This rearrangement joins TRBV11-2 to TRBJ2-5; D gene ambiguous. Germline CDR1 is SGHAT and CDR2 is FQNNGV. Trimming stripped 1 base from V and 4 bases from J, with 10 bases between. There are 14 residues in the CDR3. In DNA, the CDR3 is TGTGCCAGCAGCTTAGTTGGGGTAGGAGAGACCCAGTACTTC. Translation: CASSLVGVGETQYF.